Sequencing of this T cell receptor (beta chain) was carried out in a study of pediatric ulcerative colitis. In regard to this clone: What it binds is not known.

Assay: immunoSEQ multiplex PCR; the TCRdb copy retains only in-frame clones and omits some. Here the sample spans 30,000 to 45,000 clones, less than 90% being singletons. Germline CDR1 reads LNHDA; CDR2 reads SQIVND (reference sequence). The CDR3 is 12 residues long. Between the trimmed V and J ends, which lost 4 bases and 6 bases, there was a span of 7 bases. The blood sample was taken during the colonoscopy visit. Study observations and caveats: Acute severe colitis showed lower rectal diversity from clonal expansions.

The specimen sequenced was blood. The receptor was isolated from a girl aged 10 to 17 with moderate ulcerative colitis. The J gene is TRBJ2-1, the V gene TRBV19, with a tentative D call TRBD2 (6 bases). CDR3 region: CASSTSVNEQFF. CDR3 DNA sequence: TGTGCCAGTAGTACTAGCGTCAATGAGCAGTTCTTC.